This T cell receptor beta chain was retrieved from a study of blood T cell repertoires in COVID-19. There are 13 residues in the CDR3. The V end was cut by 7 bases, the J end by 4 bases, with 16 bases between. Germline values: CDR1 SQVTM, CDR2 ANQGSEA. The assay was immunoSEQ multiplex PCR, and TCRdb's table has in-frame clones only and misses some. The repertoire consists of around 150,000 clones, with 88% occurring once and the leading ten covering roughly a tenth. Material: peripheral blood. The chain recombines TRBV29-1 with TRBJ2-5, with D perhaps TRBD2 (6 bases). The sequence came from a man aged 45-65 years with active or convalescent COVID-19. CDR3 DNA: TGCAGCGCCCTAAGGAGGGGCGGAGAGACCCAGTACTTC. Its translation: CSALRRGGETQYF.